Here is one T cell receptor beta chain with its context. This entry belongs to a study of blood T cell repertoires in COVID-19. Across the whole study: PBMCs, B-cell-depleted T cells, or T cells were the source of the cDNA or gDNA that made up the material.

The length of the CDR3 is 15 residues. Trimming stripped 5 bases from V and 0 bases from J, with 14 bases between. Germline CDR1 is MNHNY and CDR2 is SVGAGI (reference sequence). The authors' processing: Estimation of nucleated cell counts was performed using reference gene primer amplification. Generated by immunoSEQ multiplex PCR, the TCRdb table keeps only in-frame clones and is missing some. From that table come the V and J calls and clone size; the DNA was used to work out D and trimming. Among 200,000 to 250,000 clones listed, over 70% were seen once. This chain uses TRBV6-6 with TRBJ2-7, with D possibly matching TRBD2 (7 bases). This receptor was taken from a man aged 50-59 years with active or convalescent COVID-19. The sequencing input was peripheral blood. For the CDR3, the DNA is TGTGCCAGCAGTCTCCCGGGGGGCAGCTCCTACGAGCAGTACTTC. Translated: CASSLPGGSSYEQYF.